The 16 T cell receptor beta chains presented below share a single source sample, sequenced in a study of T-cell reconstitution after alpha-beta-depleted transplantation in children. Unique molecular identifiers were incorporated into the prepared TCRbeta library. TCRdb re-derived calls from the PCR reads in MiXCR, one entry per CDR3 protein. Altogether a few hundred thousand distinct CDR3 sequences are present, 15% to 20% being singletons, with the ten largest covering roughly 3.3%. Source: PBMCs from the stem cell graft donor, taken from the stem cell graft. Source of these receptors: a human donor who donated a stem cell graft to a child with acute lymphoblastic leukemia.

The chain recombines TRBV12-3 or TRBV12-4 with TRBJ2-5; either TRBD1 or TRBD2 may fit D (5 bases each). V lost 0 bases and J lost 0, with 14 bases in between. The CDR3 totals 17 residues. CDR3 loop: CASSLAPPGANQETQYF. The DNA for the CDR3 is TGTGCCAGCAGTTTAGCCCCTCCCGGGGCAAACCAAGAGACCCAGTACTTC.

J is TRBJ2-1 and V is TRBV27; D not certain. The CDR3 has 13 amino acids. Germline CDR1 is MNHEY and CDR2 is SMNVEV (reference sequence). Trimming cost V 2 bases and J 15 bases, with 17 bases left between them. Here the CDR3 DNA reads TGTGCCAGCAGTTTAGAGGTCCAGGCTTGGCGGTTCTTC. Its protein product is CASSLEVQAWRFF.

This clonotype was observed a few times. This rearrangement joins TRBV27 to TRBJ1-2, with 10 bases aligning to TRBD1. The J segment lost 10 bases and the V segment lost 8 bases, leaving 10 bases of the junction unmatched. This CDR3 is 13 amino acids long. The V gene's germline CDR1 is MNHEY and CDR2 SMNVEV (reference sequence). CDR3 sequence: CASRLTGQGIYTF. CDR3 nucleotides: TGTGCCAGCCGGCTAACGGGACAGGGGATCTACACCTTC.

In this sample, this clonotype turned up a few times. The chain carries TRBV5-1 and TRBJ2-3; no definite D call. CDR1 is SGHRS, CDR2 YFSETQ, per germline. The ends were cut back, 7 bases at V and 2 bases at J, with 11 bases in the middle. This CDR3 contains 13 residues. CDR3 nucleotide sequence: TGCGCCAGCTACATTCGTCCCACAGATACGCAGTATTTT. Translated: CASYIRPTDTQYF.

This chain connects TRBV29-1 to TRBJ2-1, with 10 nucleotides matching TRBD2. The CDR3 loop spans 15 amino acids. Germline CDR1 is SQVTM and CDR2 is ANQGSEA. The junction had 7 bases not matched to a gene; V was cut back by 4 bases and J by 4 bases. CDR3 DNA: TGCAGCGTTGGAGTAGCGGGAGGTGTGTACAATGAGCAGTTCTTC. It yields the protein CSVGVAGGVYNEQFF.

This clonotype occurred a few times. The V call is TRBV13, the J call TRBJ2-5, with TRBD2 identical over 11 bases. Germline lookup yields CDR1 PRHDT and CDR2 FYEKMQ (reference sequence). The CDR3 is made up of 15 amino acids. The J segment lost 5 bases and the V segment lost 5 bases, leaving 7 bases of the junction unmatched. DNA for the CDR3: TGTGCCAGCAGCAGACGACTAGCGGGATTTGAGACCCAGTACTTC. Residues: CASSRRLAGFETQYF. The full variable domain, completed using reference TRBV13 and TRBJ2-5, is AAGVIQSPRHLIKEKRETATLKCYPIPRHDTVYWYQQGPGQDPQFLISFYEKMQSDKGSIPDRFSAQQFSDYHSELNMSSLELGDSALYFCASSRRLAGFETQYFGPGTRLLVL.

This chain connects TRBV5-1 to TRBJ2-2; TRBD2 matches at 11 bases. Trimming at V came to 3 bases and at J to 5 bases, leaving 6 bases not matched to a gene. The CDR3 is 16 amino acids. CDR1 and CDR2 (germline): SGHRS, YFSETQ. CDR3 region: CASSSTLAGVTGELFF. CDR3 bases: TGCGCCAGCAGCTCCACACTAGCGGGAGTAACCGGGGAGCTGTTTTTT.

The sample holds a few counts of this clonotype. The chain couples TRBV5-1 to TRBJ2-3, with D unresolved. V lost 1 base, J lost 6 bases, and 9 bases lay in between. This CDR3 is 13 amino acids long. From germline, CDR1 is SGHRS and CDR2 YFSETQ. The CDR3 here is CASSLPAWDTQYF. For the CDR3, the DNA is TGCGCCAGCAGCTTGCCAGCCTGGGATACGCAGTATTTT.

This chain uses TRBV7-8 with TRBJ2-3, with TRBD2 as a possible D gene (5 bases). Germline CDR1 SGHVS, CDR2 FQNEAQ. This CDR3 region has 15 residues. Trimming shortened V by 1 base and J by 6 bases, and 14 bases separated the two germline ends. The CDR3 here is CASSLGLPPGDTQYF. The CDR3 nucleotides are TGTGCCAGCAGCTTAGGTTTGCCCCCGGGGGATACGCAGTATTTT. The whole variable domain, remainder taken from reference TRBV7-8 and TRBJ2-3, is GAGVSQSPRYKVAKRGQDVALRCDPISGHVSLFWYQQALGQGPEFLTYFQNEAQLDKSGLPSDRFFAERPEGSVSTLKIQRTQQEDSAVYLCASSLGLPPGDTQYFGPGTRLTVL.

V is TRBV4-1 and J is TRBJ1-1, with 7 bases matching TRBD1. This CDR3 region has 15 residues. From germline, CDR1 is MGHRA and CDR2 YSYEKL. Germline trimming cut 4 bases from V and 0 bases from J; bases unmatched to any gene: 5. CDR3 sequence reads: CASSLGTVMNTEAFF. In nucleotides, the CDR3 is TGCGCCAGCAGCCTCGGGACAGTCATGAACACTGAAGCTTTCTTT.

This chain joins TRBV12-3 or TRBV12-4 and TRBJ2-3; D is unresolved. The CDR3 spans 15 residues. V was cut by 3 bases and J by 2 bases, with 12 bases left in between. The CDR3, as DNA: TGTGCCAGCAGTTTGGGCGCCCAGAACACAGATACGCAGTATTTT. Protein sequence: CASSLGAQNTDTQYF.

This clonotype was seen only a few times. This chain connects TRBV7-9 to TRBJ2-1; D remains ambiguous. Per germline, CDR1 SEHNR and CDR2 FQNEAQ (reference sequence). Trimming removed 2 bases from V and 9 bases from J, with 8 bases in between. This CDR3 region has 12 residues. CDR3 in DNA: TGTGCCAGCAGCTTAATGCAACCTGAGCAGTTCTTC. Residues: CASSLMQPEQFF.

This clonotype was detected only a few times. CDR3 nucleotide sequence: TGTGCCAGCAGCTTTAGCGGGAGTCGCGACGAGCAGTACTTC. Protein product: CASSFSGSRDEQYF. V gene TRBV5-5 combines with J gene TRBJ2-7; 9 nucleotides agree with TRBD2. This CDR3 region has 14 residues. Losses at the gene ends were 2 bases for V and 5 bases for J; bases not matched to a gene: 5. From germline, CDR1 is SGHKS and CDR2 YYEKEE (reference sequence).

Only a few counts were recorded for this clonotype. J is TRBJ2-2 and V is TRBV5-1; D possibly corresponds to TRBD2 (5 bases). CDR1 is SGHRS and CDR2 is YFSETQ in the germline V gene. With 5 bases removed from V and 0 bases from J, the gap between germline ends came to 17 bases. CDR3 length: 17 residues. CDR3 in DNA: TGCGCCAGCAGACGAGCCGAGGGTGCTCCGAACACCGGGGAGCTGTTTTTT. Translating it yields CASRRAEGAPNTGELFF.

This clonotype showed up just a few times. One end of the junction fails to match germline, which may point to a read error. The chain recombines TRBV27 with TRBJ2-7; TRBD2 matches 8 bases. CDR3 length equals 13 residues. CDR1 and CDR2 from the germline V gene are MNHEY and SMNVEV (reference sequence). The CDR3 sequence: CSSKVAGSYEQYF. The CDR3 coding sequence is TGTTCCAGCAAGGTAGCGGGATCCTACGAGCAGTACTTC.

This chain links TRBV2 with TRBJ2-5; D is perhaps TRBD1 (6 bases). The germline CDR1 and CDR2 sequences are SNHLY and FYNNEI. CDR3 length equals 15 residues. V lost 1 base and J lost 3, with 12 bases in between. The CDR3 spells CASSEGGTRKETQYF. The CDR3 nucleotides read TGTGCCAGCAGTGAAGGGGGGACACGTAAAGAGACCCAGTACTTC.